The 25 T cell receptor beta chains below come from one sample, sequenced in a study of blood T cell repertoires in COVID-19. Assay: immunoSEQ multiplex PCR; the TCRdb copy retains only in-frame clones and omits some. This table has about 30,000 clones, 65% to 70% appearing once. Source material: peripheral blood. Receptor source: a human donor in a cohort sampled during active COVID-19.

The gene calls are TRBV2 and TRBJ1-5; D remains ambiguous. The V gene lost 4 bases and the J gene lost 2 bases, with 9 bases spanning the gap. CDR3 length: 14 residues. CDR1 is SNHLY and CDR2 is FYNNEI in the germline V gene. The CDR3 here is CASSVERGNQPQHF. The CDR3 region has the DNA TGTGCCAGCAGTGTGGAGAGGGGCAATCAGCCCCAGCATTTT.

Many counts were recorded for this clone. The chain links TRBV4-3 to TRBJ2-1, with D possibly matching TRBD2 (6 bases). CDR3 length equals 15 residues. Per germline, CDR1 LGHNA and CDR2 YSLEER. Trimming left V 0 bases short and J 7 bases short, with 13 bases between. The CDR3 here is CASSQDYGSQNEQFF. CDR3 nucleotide sequence: TGCGCCAGCAGCCAAGACTACGGGAGTCAGAATGAGCAGTTCTTC.

The V gene is TRBV11-3, the J gene TRBJ2-7; D remains ambiguous. The CDR3 has 13 amino acids. Deletions cut 2 bases from V and 3 bases from J, with 8 bases between. The germline V gene encodes CDR1 SGHNT and CDR2 YENEEA. CDR3 in amino acids: CASSLYHGYEQYF. The CDR3 nucleotides read TGTGCCAGCAGCTTATATCACGGCTACGAGCAGTACTTC.

This clone turned up a few times. This chain uses TRBV9 with TRBJ1-4; TRBD1 matches at 7 bases. CDR1 and CDR2 (germline): SGDLS, YYNGEE. This CDR3 has 16 amino acids. V shed 0 bases and J 2 bases; nucleotides not matched to a gene: 4. The CDR3 sequence: CASSVAVDRTNEKLFF. The CDR3 DNA follows: TGTGCCAGCAGCGTAGCTGTGGACAGGACTAATGAAAAACTGTTTTTT.

The gene calls are TRBV2 and TRBJ1-2; 9 bases align to TRBD1. CDR1 and CDR2 from the germline V gene are SNHLY and FYNNEI. V lost 9 bases and J lost 0; bases outside the gene matches: 8. The CDR3 covers 15 residues. In DNA form, the CDR3 reads TGTGCCAGACCGGGACAGGGTACCTCTAACTATGGCTACACCTTC. It specifies CARPGQGTSNYGYTF.

This chain joins TRBV6-5 and TRBJ1-2; possible D gene TRBD1, 5 bases. Deletions cut 5 bases from V and 8 bases from J, with 15 bases between. This CDR3 is 13 amino acids long. The germline V gene has CDR1 MNHEY and CDR2 SVGAGI. CDR3: CASSPAGIGGYTF. Written as DNA, the CDR3 is TGTGCCAGCAGTCCGGCAGGGATAGGAGGCTACACCTTC.

The chain recombines TRBV2 with TRBJ1-2, with no clear D. This CDR3 has 13 residues. The germline CDR1 and CDR2 sequences are SNHLY and FYNNEI. Trimming took off 5 bases at V and 5 bases at J, with 12 bases between the two ends. CDR3 sequence reads: CASSPAGPYGYTF. Written as DNA, the CDR3 is TGTGCCAGCAGTCCCGCAGGCCCATATGGCTACACCTTC.

The chain carries TRBV7-3 and TRBJ2-3; 13 positions match TRBD2. This CDR3 comprises 16 residues. The germline gives CDR1 SGHTA, CDR2 FQGTGA. V lost 2 bases and J lost 5; bases outside the gene matches: 4. The CDR3 here is CASSLGLAGDLDTQYF. DNA of the CDR3: TGTGCCAGCAGCTTAGGACTAGCGGGAGATTTAGATACGCAGTATTTT.

V is TRBV24-1 and J is TRBJ2-1, with 10 bases identical to TRBD2. This CDR3 has 17 amino acids. In germline, CDR1 is KGHDR, CDR2 SFDVKD. V shed 4 bases and J 9 bases; nucleotides not matched to a gene: 14. The CDR3 DNA sequence: TGTGCCACCAGTGACCAAGCTAGCGGGAGAATGATCGGTGAGCAGTTCTTC. This codes for CATSDQASGRMIGEQFF.

In its sample, this clone was seen a few times. The chain joins TRBV18 to TRBJ2-2; perhaps TRBD2 as D (6 bases). The length of the CDR3 is 14 residues. Germline CDR1 reads KGHSH; CDR2 reads LQKENI. V lost 8 bases and J 4 bases, leaving 14 bases between the germline ends. Here the CDR3 DNA reads TGTGCCAGCACCAGACTAGAGGGCACCGGGGAGCTGTTTTTT. Translation gives CASTRLEGTGELFF.

This clone was found a few times. This chain joins TRBV2 and TRBJ2-1; D is perhaps TRBD1 (5 bases). The CDR3 contains 15 residues. Germline assignment: CDR1 SNHLY and CDR2 FYNNEI. With 7 bases removed from V and 4 bases from J, the gap between germline ends came to 17 bases. The DNA of the CDR3 is TGTGCCAGCACCGAAGGGGTAGCCGAATACAATGAGCAGTTCTTC. It codes for CASTEGVAEYNEQFF.

The rearrangement links TRBV6-2 or TRBV6-3 to TRBJ1-5; 9 bases match TRBD1. V lost 2 bases to trimming and J lost 0 bases; unmatched junction nucleotides: 8. There are 18 residues in the CDR3. Germline assignment: CDR1 MNHEY and CDR2 SVGEGT. CDR3 sequence: CASSYGRQGDYSNQPQHF. As DNA, the CDR3 is TGTGCCAGCAGTTACGGTCGACAGGGGGATTATAGCAATCAGCCCCAGCATTTT.

This chain connects TRBV7-2 to TRBJ1-3, with D maybe TRBD1 (6 bases). Per the germline V gene, CDR1 is SGHTA and CDR2 is FQGNSA. Trimming took off 1 base at V and 3 bases at J, with 19 bases between the two ends. The CDR3 covers 18 residues. CDR3 bases: TGTGCCAGCAGCTTAGGTCCCTATAGGGGGAAGTATGGAAACACCATATATTTT. It encodes CASSLGPYRGKYGNTIYF.

This clone was seen more than once but under ten times. The chain is built from TRBV2 and TRBJ1-6; 7 nucleotides align to TRBD1. V dropped 6 bases and J dropped 1; count of bases not matched to a gene: 12. The CDR3 extends over 18 amino acids. The germline V gene has CDR1 SNHLY and CDR2 FYNNEI. The CDR3 DNA follows: TGTGCCAGCAGACAGGGGTGGGGCCGCCAATCCTATAATTCACCCCTCCACTTT. Amino acids: CASRQGWGRQSYNSPLHF.

Concerning this clone itself: This specimen includes other DNA sequences encoding the same CDR3. The chain couples TRBV11-2 to TRBJ1-1, with a weak D call TRBD1 (6 bases). There are 13 residues in the CDR3. Germline V gene lookup returns CDR1 SGHAT and CDR2 FQNNGV. V was trimmed by 5 bases and J by 2 bases, leaving 9 bases between them. The chain's CDR3 is CASSQQGNTEAFF. The CDR3 nucleotides read TGTGCCAGCAGCCAACAGGGAAACACTGAAGCTTTCTTT. Full variable domain (outside the CDR3, taken from reference TRBV11-2 and TRBJ1-1): EAGVAQSPRYKIIEKRQSVAFWCNPISGHATLYWYQQILGQGPKLLIQFQNNGVVDDSQLPKDRFSAERLKGVDSTLKIQPAKLEDSAVYLCASSQQGNTEAFFGQGTRLTVV.

The J gene is TRBJ2-1, the V gene TRBV19, with unresolved D. Between the trimmed V and J ends, which lost 3 bases and 0 bases, there was a span of 9 bases. The CDR3 is 15 amino acids. Looked up from germline, CDR1 is LNHDA and CDR2 is SQIVND (reference sequence). CDR3 residues: CASSMGSLSYNEQFF. The DNA of the CDR3 is TGTGCCAGTAGTATGGGCAGCCTCTCCTACAATGAGCAGTTCTTC.

The chain joins TRBV28 to TRBJ2-1, with 8 bases aligning to TRBD2. CDR3 length: 21 residues. Germline lookup yields CDR1 MDHEN and CDR2 SYDVKM. V was clipped by 7 bases and J by 0 bases; unmatched bases: 23. CDR3 in DNA: TGTGCCAGCACCAAAGTCTCGACGCTTGGACTAGCAAGAATCTCCTACAATGAGCAGTTCTTC. Translated: CASTKVSTLGLARISYNEQFF.

The chain links TRBV18 to TRBJ1-5; 8 bases match TRBD1. Germline loops: CDR1 KGHSH, CDR2 LQKENI. The J segment lost 2 bases and the V segment lost 6 bases, leaving 6 bases of the junction unmatched. CDR3 length: 15 residues. This CDR3 reads CASSRGTGGNQPQHF. The CDR3 bases are TGTGCCAGCTCCCGCGGGACAGGAGGCAATCAGCCCCAGCATTTT. Combining the CDR3 with reference TRBV18 and TRBJ1-5 gives the whole variable domain NAGVMQNPRHLVRRRGQEARLRCSPMKGHSHVYWYRQLPEEGLKFMVYLQKENIIDESGMPKERFSAEFPKEGPSILRIQQVVRGDSAAYFCASSRGTGGNQPQHFGDGTRLSIL.

The rearrangement joins TRBV6-5 to TRBJ1-5; D is ambiguous. The CDR3 is 13 amino acids. The V end was cut by 2 bases, the J end by 10 bases, with 12 bases between. CDR1 and CDR2 (germline): MNHEY, SVGAGI. The CDR3 nucleotides are TGTGCCAGCAGTTACACAGAGAAGGATCCCCAGCATTTT. Translating it yields CASSYTEKDPQHF.

The chain uses TRBV13 and TRBJ2-7; 7 positions match TRBD1. J was trimmed by 5 bases and V by 4 bases; bases with no gene match: 8. CDR3 length: 14 residues. Germline values: CDR1 PRHDT, CDR2 FYEKMQ (reference sequence). The CDR3 protein is CASSSRQGMDEQYF. The CDR3 DNA follows: TGTGCCAGCAGCTCAAGACAGGGTATGGACGAGCAGTACTTC.

CDR3 protein: CASSSWTGSDYGYTF. The CDR3 nucleotides are TGTGCCAGCAGCTCCTGGACAGGGAGCGACTATGGCTACACCTTC. The gene calls are TRBV13 and TRBJ1-2; 8 bases agree with TRBD1. The germline V gene has CDR1 PRHDT and CDR2 FYEKMQ (reference sequence). The length of the CDR3 is 15 residues. Trimming cost V 4 bases and J 3 bases; bases outside gene matches: 7.

V usage is TRBV28 and J usage is TRBJ2-5, with TRBD2 identical over 10 bases. The junction had 12 bases not matched to a gene; V was cut back by 6 bases and J by 5 bases. Germline V gives CDR1 MDHEN, CDR2 SYDVKM. This CDR3 is 16 amino acids long. CDR3 in amino acids: CASSPWASGSSETQYF. The CDR3 nucleotides are TGTGCCAGCAGCCCCTGGGCTAGCGGGAGTTCGGAGACCCAGTACTTC.

This clone was observed a handful of times. The chain recombines TRBV3-1 (or the pseudogene TRBV3-2) with TRBJ1-1, with D possibly TRBD1 on 6 matching bases. CDR1 and CDR2 from the germline V gene are LGHDT and YNNKEL (reference sequence). This CDR3 has 15 residues. Trimming stripped 4 bases from V and 0 bases from J, with 12 bases between. The CDR3 sequence: CASSPQGRMNTEAFF. CDR3 DNA: TGTGCCAGCAGCCCGCAGGGGAGAATGAACACTGAAGCTTTCTTT.

The V call is TRBV10-2, the J call TRBJ2-5; TRBD2 matches at 7 bases. The CDR3 contains 14 residues. V lost 7 bases and J lost 4; bases outside the gene matches: 9. Germline V CDR1 and CDR2: WSHSY, SAAADI. Here the CDR3 DNA reads TGCGCCAGCATGCTTCAGGGAGGGACAGAGACCCAGTACTTC. Protein sequence: CASMLQGGTETQYF.

The V call is TRBV10-3, the J call TRBJ1-3; TRBD1 aligns across 11 bases. J lost 3 bases, V lost 0 bases, and 7 bases had no gene match. The CDR3 length is 18 residues. CDR1 is ENHRY, CDR2 SYGVKD, per germline. The CDR3 DNA follows: TGTGCCATCAGTGAGTCCCAAGGACAGGGGGCTATTGGAAACACCATATATTTT. Translated, it gives CAISESQGQGAIGNTIYF.